This TCR beta chain originates from a study of shared clonotypes between healthy human individuals. The wider study: CD4 naive cells filled three plates per donor, CD4 memory three, CD8 naive two and CD8 memory one. Overall study findings and caveats: All-four-donor shared clonotypes had higher generation probabilities than non-shared clonotypes did.

The germline CDR1 and CDR2 sequences are SGHTS and YDEGEE. Trimming removed 3 bases at V and 5 bases at J, with 15 bases between. The CDR3 extends over 15 amino acids. The investigators split CD4+ cells into a CD45RA+ naive subset and a CD45RA-negative memory subset. With regard to this clone: What it recognizes is unknown.

Genomic DNA belonging to each subset was distributed in equal measure over several immunoSEQ plates. Here immunoSEQ multiplex PCR was the method, and the copy in TCRdb shows in-frame clones only, minus some. The sample gives approximately 2.4 million clones, 90% to 97% of which show up once; more than 0.1% is in the top ten. The sample comprised naive CD4+ T cells sorted from blood. Subset here: CD45RA+ positively selected. This TCR was sampled from a man younger than 30 in good health. This chain joins TRBV5-8 and TRBJ2-1, with TRBD1 as a possible D gene (6 bases). Here the CDR3 DNA reads TGTGCCAGCAGCTCAGGGACAAAAAGGGACAATGAGCAGTTCTTC. Its translation: CASSSGTKRDNEQFF.